The clone carrying this T cell receptor (beta chain) was counted once. The V end was cut by 6 bases, the J end by 3 bases, with 15 bases between. Germline CDR1 reads LGHNT; CDR2 reads FRNRAP. The CDR3 is 15 amino acids. Everyone who took part was roughly 18 to 100 years old, and they came from about two dozen US areas. Donors were grouped by their self-reported clinical history. Two negative PCRs, clearance, or symptom resolution characterized the recovered Cohort 3 donors. This record belongs to a study of blood T cell repertoires in COVID-19. For the study at large: Sample material is recorded as cDNA or gDNA derived from T cells, B-cell-depleted T cells, or PBMCs.

Sequenced by immunoSEQ multiplex PCR; TCRdb stores in-frame clones only, minus some. The sample has roughly 250,000 clones, about 88% seen once. Sequences were obtained from PBMCs or T cells enriched from blood (not recorded which). This chain uses TRBV12-5 with TRBJ1-5, with D unresolved. The clonotype was recovered from a woman aged 50 to 65 who had recovered from COVID-19. This CDR3 is CASGLISGINQPQHF. The DNA for the CDR3 is TGTGCTAGTGGCCTAATCTCGGGAATCAATCAGCCCCAGCATTTT.